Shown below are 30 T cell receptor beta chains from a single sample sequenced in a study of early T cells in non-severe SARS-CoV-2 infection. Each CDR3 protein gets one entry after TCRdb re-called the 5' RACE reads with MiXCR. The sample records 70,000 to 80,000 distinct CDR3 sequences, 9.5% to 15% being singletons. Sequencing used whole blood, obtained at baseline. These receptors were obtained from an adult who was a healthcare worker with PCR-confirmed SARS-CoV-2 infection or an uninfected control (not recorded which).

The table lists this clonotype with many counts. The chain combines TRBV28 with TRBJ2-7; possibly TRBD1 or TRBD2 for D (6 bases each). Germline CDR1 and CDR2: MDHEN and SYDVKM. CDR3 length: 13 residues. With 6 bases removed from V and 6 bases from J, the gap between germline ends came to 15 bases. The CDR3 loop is CASRTGAVGEQYF. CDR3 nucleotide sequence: TGTGCCAGCAGGACGGGGGCCGTCGGCGAGCAGTACTTC.

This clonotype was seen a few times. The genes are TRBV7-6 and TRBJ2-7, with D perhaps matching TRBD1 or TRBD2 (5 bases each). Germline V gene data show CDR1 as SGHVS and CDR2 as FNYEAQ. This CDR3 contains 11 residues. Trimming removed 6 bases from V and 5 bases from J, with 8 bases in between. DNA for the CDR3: TGTGCCAGCAGTATGGGGGACGAGCAGTACTTC. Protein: CASSMGDEQYF.

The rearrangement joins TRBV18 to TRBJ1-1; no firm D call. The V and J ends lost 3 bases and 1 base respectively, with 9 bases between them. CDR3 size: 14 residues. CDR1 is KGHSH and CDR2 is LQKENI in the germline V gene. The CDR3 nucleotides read TGTGCCAGCTCACCGGCCATAAAGAACACTGAAGCTTTCTTT. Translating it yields CASSPAIKNTEAFF.

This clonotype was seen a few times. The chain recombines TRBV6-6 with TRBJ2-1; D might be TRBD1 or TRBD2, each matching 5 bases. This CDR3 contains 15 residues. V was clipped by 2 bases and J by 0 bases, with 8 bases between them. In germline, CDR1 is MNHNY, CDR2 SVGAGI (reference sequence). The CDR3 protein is CASSYEGSSYNEQFF. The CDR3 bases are TGTGCCAGCAGTTACGAGGGGAGCTCCTACAATGAGCAGTTCTTC.

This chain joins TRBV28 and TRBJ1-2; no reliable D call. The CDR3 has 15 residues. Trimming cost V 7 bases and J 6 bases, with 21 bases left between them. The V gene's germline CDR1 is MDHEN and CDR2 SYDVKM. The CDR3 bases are TGTGCCAGCACCGAGATAGGGCCGCGATGGGATGGCTACACCTTC. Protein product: CASTEIGPRWDGYTF.

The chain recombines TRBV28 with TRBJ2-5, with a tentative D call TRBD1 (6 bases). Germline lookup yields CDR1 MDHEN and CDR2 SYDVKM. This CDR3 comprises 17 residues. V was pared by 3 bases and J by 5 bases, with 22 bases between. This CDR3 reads CASSLYQGSNRQETQYF. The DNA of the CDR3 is TGTGCCAGCAGTTTGTATCAGGGGTCGAACCGCCAGGAGACCCAGTACTTC.

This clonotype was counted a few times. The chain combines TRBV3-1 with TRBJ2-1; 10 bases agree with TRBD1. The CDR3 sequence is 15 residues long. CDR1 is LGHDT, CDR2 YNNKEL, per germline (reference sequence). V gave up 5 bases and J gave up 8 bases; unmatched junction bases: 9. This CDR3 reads CASSWAGTGEDEQFF. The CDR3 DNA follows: TGTGCCAGCAGCTGGGCCGGGACAGGGGAGGATGAGCAGTTCTTC.

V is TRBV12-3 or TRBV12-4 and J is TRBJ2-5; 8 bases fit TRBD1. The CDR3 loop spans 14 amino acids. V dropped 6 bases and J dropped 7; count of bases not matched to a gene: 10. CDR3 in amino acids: CASRQAGGGGTQYF. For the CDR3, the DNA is TGTGCCAGCAGGCAAGCAGGGGGCGGAGGGACCCAGTACTTC.

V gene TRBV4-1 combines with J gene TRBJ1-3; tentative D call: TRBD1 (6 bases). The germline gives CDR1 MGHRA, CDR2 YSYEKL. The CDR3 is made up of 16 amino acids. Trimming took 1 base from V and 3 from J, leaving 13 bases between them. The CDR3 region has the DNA TGCGCCAGCAGCCAAGGTGGGGGCCGGCTTGGAAACACCATATATTTT. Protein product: CASSQGGGRLGNTIYF.

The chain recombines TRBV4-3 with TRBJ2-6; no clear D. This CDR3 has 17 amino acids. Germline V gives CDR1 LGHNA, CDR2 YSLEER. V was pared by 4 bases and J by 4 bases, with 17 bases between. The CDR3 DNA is TGCGCCAGCAGCCCCCGGCGTTCTTCCTCCGGGGCCAACGTCCTGACTTTC. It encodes CASSPRRSSSGANVLTF.

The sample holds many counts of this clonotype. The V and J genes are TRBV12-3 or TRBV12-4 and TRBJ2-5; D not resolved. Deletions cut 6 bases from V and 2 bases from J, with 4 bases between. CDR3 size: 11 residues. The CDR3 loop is CASSLQETQYF. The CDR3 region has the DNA TGTGCCAGCAGCTTGCAAGAGACCCAGTACTTC.

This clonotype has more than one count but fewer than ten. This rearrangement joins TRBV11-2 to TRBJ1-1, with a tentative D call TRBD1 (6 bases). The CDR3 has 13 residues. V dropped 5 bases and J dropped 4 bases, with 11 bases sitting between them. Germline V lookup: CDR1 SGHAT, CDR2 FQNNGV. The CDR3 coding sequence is TGTGCCAGCAGCGTCAGGGGTGGCACTGAAGCTTTCTTT. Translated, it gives CASSVRGGTEAFF.

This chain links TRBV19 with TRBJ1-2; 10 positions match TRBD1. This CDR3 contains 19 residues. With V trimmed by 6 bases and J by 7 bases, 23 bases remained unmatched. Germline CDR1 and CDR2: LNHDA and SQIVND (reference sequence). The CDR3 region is CASRRTGGDLSYSPGGYTF. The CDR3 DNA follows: TGTGCCAGTAGGCGGACAGGGGGAGACCTTTCATACTCCCCGGGTGGCTACACCTTC.

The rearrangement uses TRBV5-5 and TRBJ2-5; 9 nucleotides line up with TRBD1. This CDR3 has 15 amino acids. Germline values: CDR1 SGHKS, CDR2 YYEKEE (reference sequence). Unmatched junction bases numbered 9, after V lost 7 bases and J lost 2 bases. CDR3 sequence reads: CASGDLDRGQETQYF. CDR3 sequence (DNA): TGTGCCAGCGGTGACCTGGACAGGGGACAAGAGACCCAGTACTTC.

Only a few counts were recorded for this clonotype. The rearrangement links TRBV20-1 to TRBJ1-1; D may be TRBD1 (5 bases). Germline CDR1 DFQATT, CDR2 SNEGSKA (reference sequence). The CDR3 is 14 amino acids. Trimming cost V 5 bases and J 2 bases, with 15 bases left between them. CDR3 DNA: TGCAGTGCTCCGAAGGTGGGGGGTAACACTGAAGCTTTCTTT. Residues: CSAPKVGGNTEAFF.

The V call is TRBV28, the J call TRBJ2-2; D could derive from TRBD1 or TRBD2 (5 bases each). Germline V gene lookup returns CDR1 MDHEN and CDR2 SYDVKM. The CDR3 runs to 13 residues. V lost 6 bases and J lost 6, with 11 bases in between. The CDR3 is CASSAGRAGELFF. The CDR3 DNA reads TGTGCCAGCAGCGCAGGGCGGGCCGGGGAGCTGTTTTTT.

DNA for the CDR3: TGTGCCAGCAGCTTTACAGGGACCAACTACGAGCAGTACTTC. Its protein is CASSFTGTNYEQYF. This sequence joins TRBV11-2 and TRBJ2-7, with D tentatively TRBD1 (6 bases). Germline CDR1 reads SGHAT; CDR2 reads FQNNGV. V lost 3 bases, J lost 3 bases, and 12 bases lay in between. The CDR3 is 14 amino acids.

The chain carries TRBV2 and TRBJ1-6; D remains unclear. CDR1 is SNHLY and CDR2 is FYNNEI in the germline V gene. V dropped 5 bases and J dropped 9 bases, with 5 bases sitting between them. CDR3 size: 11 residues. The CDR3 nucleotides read TGTGCCAGCAGTCGCTTTTCACCCCTCCACTTT. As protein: CASSRFSPLHF. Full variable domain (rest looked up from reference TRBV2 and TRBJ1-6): EPEVTQTPSHQVTQMGQEVILRCVPISNHLYFYWYRQILGQKVEFLVSFYNNEISEKSEIFDDQFSVERPDGSNFTLKIRSTKLEDSAMYFCASSRFSPLHFGNGTRLTVT.

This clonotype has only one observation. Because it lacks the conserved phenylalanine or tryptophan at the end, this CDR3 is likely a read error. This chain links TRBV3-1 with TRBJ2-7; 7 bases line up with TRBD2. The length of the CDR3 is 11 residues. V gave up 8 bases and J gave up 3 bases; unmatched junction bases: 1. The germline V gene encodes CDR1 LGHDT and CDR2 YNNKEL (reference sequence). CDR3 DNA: TGTGCCAGCGGGGGGGGCTACGAGCAGTACTCC. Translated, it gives CASGGGYEQYS.

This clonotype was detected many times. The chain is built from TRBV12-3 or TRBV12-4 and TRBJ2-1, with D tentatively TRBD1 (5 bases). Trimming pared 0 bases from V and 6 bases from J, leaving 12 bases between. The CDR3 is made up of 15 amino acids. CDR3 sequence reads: CASSLAKGRVNEQFF. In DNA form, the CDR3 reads TGTGCCAGCAGTTTAGCGAAGGGCAGGGTCAATGAGCAGTTCTTC.

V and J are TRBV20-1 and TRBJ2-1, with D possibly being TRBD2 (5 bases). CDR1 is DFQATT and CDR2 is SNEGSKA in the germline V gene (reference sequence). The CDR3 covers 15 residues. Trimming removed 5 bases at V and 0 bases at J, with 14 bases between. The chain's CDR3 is CSAVRGDRSYNEQFF. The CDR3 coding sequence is TGCAGTGCTGTACGGGGAGACCGCTCCTACAATGAGCAGTTCTTC.

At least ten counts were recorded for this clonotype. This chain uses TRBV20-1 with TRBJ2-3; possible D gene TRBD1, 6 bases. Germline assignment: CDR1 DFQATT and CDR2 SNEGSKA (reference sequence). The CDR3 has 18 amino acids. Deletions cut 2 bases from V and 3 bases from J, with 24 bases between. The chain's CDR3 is CSARSDGIGGGLTDTQYF. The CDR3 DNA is TGCAGTGCTAGAAGTGATGGGATAGGTGGGGGCCTGACAGATACGCAGTATTTT.

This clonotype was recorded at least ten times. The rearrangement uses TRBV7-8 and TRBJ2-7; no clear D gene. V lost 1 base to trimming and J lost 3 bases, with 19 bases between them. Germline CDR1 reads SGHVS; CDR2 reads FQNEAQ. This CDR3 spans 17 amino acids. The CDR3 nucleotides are TGTGCCAGCAGCTTAGTAGTCAATCCCGGCAGAAACTACGAGCAGTACTTC. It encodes CASSLVVNPGRNYEQYF.

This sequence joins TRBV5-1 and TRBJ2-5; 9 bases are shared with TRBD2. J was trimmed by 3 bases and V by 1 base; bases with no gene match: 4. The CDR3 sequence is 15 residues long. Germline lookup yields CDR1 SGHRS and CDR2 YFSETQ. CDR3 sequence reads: CASSLLASGEETQYF. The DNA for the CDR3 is TGCGCCAGCAGCTTGTTGGCTAGCGGGGAAGAGACCCAGTACTTC.

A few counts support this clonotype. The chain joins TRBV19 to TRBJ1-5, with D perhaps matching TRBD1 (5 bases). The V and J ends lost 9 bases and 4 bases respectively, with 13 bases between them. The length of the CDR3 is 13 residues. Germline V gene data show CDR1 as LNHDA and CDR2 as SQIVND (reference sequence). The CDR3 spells CASEDTSNQPQHF. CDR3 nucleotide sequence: TGTGCCAGCGAGGACACTAGTAATCAGCCCCAGCATTTT.

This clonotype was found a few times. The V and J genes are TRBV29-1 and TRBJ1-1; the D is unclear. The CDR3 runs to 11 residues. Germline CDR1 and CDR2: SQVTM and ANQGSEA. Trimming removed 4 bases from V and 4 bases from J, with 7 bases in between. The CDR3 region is CSVVEGTEAFF. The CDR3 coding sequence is TGCAGCGTTGTGGAAGGCACTGAAGCTTTCTTT.

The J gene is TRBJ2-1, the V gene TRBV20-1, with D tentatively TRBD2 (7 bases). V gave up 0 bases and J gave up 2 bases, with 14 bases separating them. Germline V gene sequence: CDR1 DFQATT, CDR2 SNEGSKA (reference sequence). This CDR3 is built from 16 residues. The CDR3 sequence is CSARDRGARAYNEQFF. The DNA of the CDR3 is TGCAGTGCTAGAGATCGGGGGGCGAGGGCCTACAATGAGCAGTTCTTC.

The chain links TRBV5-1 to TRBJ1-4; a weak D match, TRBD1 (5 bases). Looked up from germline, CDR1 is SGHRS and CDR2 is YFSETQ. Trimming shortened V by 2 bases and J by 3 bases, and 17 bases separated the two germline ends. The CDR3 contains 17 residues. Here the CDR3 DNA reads TGCGCCAGCAGCTTTTATGAGGCGGGGGAGCCTAATGAAAAACTGTTTTTT. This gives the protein CASSFYEAGEPNEKLFF.

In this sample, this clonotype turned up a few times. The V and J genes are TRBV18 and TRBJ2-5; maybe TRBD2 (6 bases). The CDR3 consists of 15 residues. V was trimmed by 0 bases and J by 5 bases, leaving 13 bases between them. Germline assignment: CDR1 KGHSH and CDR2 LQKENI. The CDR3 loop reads CASSPPGGKQETQYF. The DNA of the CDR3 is TGTGCCAGCTCACCACCCGGCGGGAAACAGGAGACCCAGTACTTC. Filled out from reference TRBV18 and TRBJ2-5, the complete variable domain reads NAGVMQNPRHLVRRRGQEARLRCSPMKGHSHVYWYRQLPEEGLKFMVYLQKENIIDESGMPKERFSAEFPKEGPSILRIQQVVRGDSAAYFCASSPPGGKQETQYFGPGTRLLVL.

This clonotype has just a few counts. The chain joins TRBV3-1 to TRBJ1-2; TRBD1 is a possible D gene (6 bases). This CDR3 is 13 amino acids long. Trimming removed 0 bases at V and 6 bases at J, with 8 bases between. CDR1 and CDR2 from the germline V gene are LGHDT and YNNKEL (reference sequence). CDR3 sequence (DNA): TGTGCCAGCAGCCAAGACAGGGGCAATGGCTACACCTTC. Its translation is CASSQDRGNGYTF.